This T cell receptor beta chain came from a study of T cells in Graves' hyperthyroidism and ophthalmopathy. Overall study findings and caveats: Most expanded thyroid clonotypes above 0.001 also appeared in blood. Ophthalmopathy and stable hyperthyroidism were told apart by a 13 V-J model.

Ophthalmopathy cases met thresholds of Clinical Activity Score at least 3, NOSPECS grade at least 4 and duration under 3 months. From approximately 9.1 ml of fresh peripheral blood, PBMCs were isolated. At least ten counts were recorded for this clonotype. As yet, its antigen is unknown. The source material, RNA transcripts, was used to amplify TCR beta CDR3 regions. Primed by the HTBI set, a first-round RT-PCR was run on the TCR CDR3. TCRdb passed the multiplex PCR reads through MiXCR, listing each CDR3 protein once. The table records 390,000 or so distinct CDR3 sequences, approximately 14% of them present only once. Sequenced material: blood. The receptor's source is a man younger than 35 with Graves' ophthalmopathy.

Written as DNA, the CDR3 is TGTGCCAGCAGCTTCGACAGTCTTGAAGCTTTCTTT. Translation gives CASSFDSLEAFF. V gene TRBV11-3 combines with J gene TRBJ1-1; possible D gene TRBD1, 5 bases. This CDR3 contains 12 residues. Germline CDR1 SGHNT, CDR2 YENEEA. The germline V and J ends were trimmed by 3 bases and 7 bases, with 9 bases remaining between them.